Following are 26 T cell receptor beta chains from one sample sequenced in a study of blood T cell repertoires in COVID-19. The method was immunoSEQ multiplex PCR; TCRdb's version includes in-frame clones alone and lacks a portion of them. This sample has approximately 54,000 clones; 85% to 90% occur once, and the top ten carry 4%. Sequencing was carried out using peripheral blood. The receptors shown here come from a man in his fifties or sixties with acute or convalescent COVID-19.

The chain recombines TRBV5-1 with TRBJ2-7, with a tentative D call TRBD1 (6 bases). The V and J ends lost 4 bases and 0 bases respectively, with 14 bases between them. The CDR3 totals 15 residues. Looked up from germline, CDR1 is SGHRS and CDR2 is YFSETQ. CDR3 protein: CASSAGQGSSYEQYF. Written as DNA, the CDR3 is TGCGCCAGCAGCGCAGGCCAGGGGAGCTCCTACGAGCAGTACTTC.

This clone appeared a single time. This rearrangement joins TRBV10-1 to TRBJ2-2, with D perhaps TRBD2 (6 bases). The CDR3 contains 15 residues. In germline, CDR1 is WNHNN, CDR2 SYGVQD (reference sequence). V was shortened by 3 bases and J by 0 bases, with 8 bases between the two germline ends. For the CDR3, the DNA is TGCGCCAGCAGTGATGGCGGGGCGAACACCGGGGAGCTGTTTTTT. Its translation: CASSDGGANTGELFF.

This sequence joins TRBV6-2 or TRBV6-3 and TRBJ2-7; possibly TRBD2 for D (5 bases). The CDR3 runs to 13 residues. V was pared by 0 bases and J by 3 bases, with 6 bases between. Germline V lookup: CDR1 MNHEY, CDR2 SVGEGT. This chain's CDR3 is CASSYSGIYEQYF. Written as DNA, the CDR3 is TGTGCCAGCAGTTACTCCGGGATCTACGAGCAGTACTTC.

The rearrangement joins TRBV19 to TRBJ2-2; D gene uncertain. CDR1 LNHDA and CDR2 SQIVND come from the germline V gene (reference sequence). The CDR3 contains 16 residues. Trimming pared 6 bases from V and 4 bases from J, leaving 18 bases between. The DNA of the CDR3 is TGTGCCAGTAGGCCGGCAGGTTATCTTAGCACCGGGGAGCTGTTTTTT. Amino acid sequence: CASRPAGYLSTGELFF.

The chain carries TRBV3-1 (or the pseudogene TRBV3-2) and TRBJ1-2; possible D gene TRBD1, 5 bases. Germline-derived CDR1 and CDR2 are LGHDT and YNNKEL (reference sequence). V dropped 1 base and J dropped 6 bases, with 9 bases sitting between them. The CDR3 is 13 amino acids. DNA for the CDR3: TGTGCCAGCAGCCAAGTGGGGCAAGATGGCTACACCTTC. Residues: CASSQVGQDGYTF.

This clone was recorded once. The V and J genes are TRBV13 and TRBJ2-3; 7 bases are a match to TRBD2. Germline V gene sequence: CDR1 PRHDT, CDR2 FYEKMQ (reference sequence). With 3 bases clipped from V and 1 base from J, the junction kept 4 bases outside the gene matches. This CDR3 region has 15 residues. CDR3 region: CASSFYSGGTDTQYF. DNA of the CDR3: TGTGCCAGCAGCTTTTACAGCGGGGGCACAGATACGCAGTATTTT.

CDR3 bases: TGCGCCAGCAGCTTGTCTAGCGGGGGGGCTTGGGTTGAGCAGTTCTTC. Translating gives CASSLSSGGAWVEQFF. This chain links TRBV5-1 with TRBJ2-1; TRBD2 matches 12 bases. The germline V gene encodes CDR1 SGHRS and CDR2 YFSETQ. The CDR3 runs 16 residues. Trimming took 1 base from V and 9 from J; bases not matched to a gene: 8.

The CDR3 DNA reads TGTGCCAGCAGCTTAAGCGGCACTGAAGCTTTCTTT. This translates into CASSLSGTEAFF. This rearrangement joins TRBV11-2 to TRBJ1-1; D gene unclear. Looked up from germline, CDR1 is SGHAT and CDR2 is FQNNGV. CDR3 length: 12 amino acids. V lost 2 bases and J lost 4, with 5 bases in between.

V usage is TRBV4-1 and J usage is TRBJ2-1; 8 bases agree with TRBD2. The germline CDR1 and CDR2 sequences are MGHRA and YSYEKL. The junction had 6 bases not matched to a gene; V was cut back by 0 bases and J by 11 bases. The CDR3 contains 14 residues. CDR3 in amino acids: CASSQDPGLEKQFF. The CDR3 DNA follows: TGCGCCAGCAGCCAAGACCCGGGACTAGAAAAGCAGTTCTTC.

The chain carries TRBV11-1 and TRBJ1-2; 8 bases match TRBD1. Germline V gives CDR1 SGHAT, CDR2 FQDESV (reference sequence). CDR3 size: 15 residues. Unmatched junction bases numbered 7, after V lost 5 bases and J lost 2 bases. In DNA, the CDR3 is TGTGCCAGCAGCCCCTCCAGGACAGGGAACTATGGCTACACCTTC. Its protein product is CASSPSRTGNYGYTF.

The V call is TRBV9, the J call TRBJ1-1, with a tentative D call TRBD1 (6 bases). The CDR3 runs 16 residues. Germline CDR1 is SGDLS and CDR2 is YYNGEE. Trimming removed 3 bases from V and 2 bases from J, with 17 bases in between. The CDR3 region has the DNA TGTGCCAGCAGCGAGAGGGGAGACAGGCTAAACACTGAAGCTTTCTTT. Protein: CASSERGDRLNTEAFF.

The chain employs TRBV21-1 and TRBJ2-7; the table names TRBD1, a call not compared with the DNA. TRBV21-1 is tagged as a pseudogene. CDR3 length equals 16 residues. CDR3: CASSKDVQGKGNEQYF. The DNA of the CDR3 is TGTGCCAGCAGCAAAGATGTCCAGGGGAAGGGGAACGAGCAGTACTTC.

This chain links TRBV12-3 or TRBV12-4 with TRBJ1-1; 8 bases align to TRBD1. The CDR3 is 13 residues long. Trimming cost V 5 bases and J 4 bases; bases outside gene matches: 3. CDR3 sequence (DNA): TGTGCCAGCAGTCACGACAGGGGCACTGAAGCTTTCTTT. This encodes CASSHDRGTEAFF.

The CDR3, as DNA: TGTGCCAGCAGCTTACTAGGAACCGGGACAGGGGCCCCCACCGGGGAGCTGTTTTTT. This translates into CASSLLGTGTGAPTGELFF. The V and J genes are TRBV7-9 and TRBJ2-2, with 10 nucleotides matching TRBD1. V trimming: 2 bases; J trimming: 4 bases; junction bases outside the gene matches: 13. Germline V CDR1 and CDR2: SEHNR, FQNEAQ (reference sequence). The CDR3 loop spans 19 amino acids.

This rearrangement joins TRBV11-2 to TRBJ1-1, with 7 bases fitting TRBD1. Unmatched junction bases numbered 18, after V lost 0 bases and J lost 11 bases. This CDR3 region has 17 residues. Germline values: CDR1 SGHAT, CDR2 FQNNGV. This CDR3 reads CASSLDSTTGAGTDAFF. CDR3 sequence (DNA): TGTGCCAGCAGCTTAGATTCGACAACAGGGGCTGGAACGGACGCTTTCTTT.

This clone was seen only a few times. This rearrangement joins TRBV11-3 to TRBJ1-1; D unresolved. The CDR3 sequence is 11 residues long. V gave up 3 bases and J gave up 3 bases, with 2 bases separating them. The germline gives CDR1 SGHNT, CDR2 YENEEA. CDR3 sequence: CASSFDTEAFF. CDR3 nucleotide sequence: TGTGCCAGCAGCTTCGACACTGAAGCTTTCTTT.

The chain recombines TRBV11-3 with TRBJ1-1, with unresolved D. The CDR3 totals 18 residues. The germline V and J ends were trimmed by 3 bases and 1 base, with 21 bases remaining between them. Germline loops: CDR1 SGHNT, CDR2 YENEEA. CDR3 bases: TGTGCCAGCAGCTTTATGTCCCCGACGGTGCGGGGGAACACTGAAGCTTTCTTT. Protein: CASSFMSPTVRGNTEAFF.

The V and J genes are TRBV5-1 and TRBJ2-7; a possible D gene is TRBD2 (7 bases). The CDR3 covers 15 residues. Trimming removed 3 bases at V and 3 bases at J, with 16 bases between. Germline CDR1 and CDR2: SGHRS and YFSETQ. The CDR3 DNA follows: TGCGCCAGCAGCTCCCTGGGGGGGCCTCTCTACGAGCAGTACTTC. Protein product: CASSSLGGPLYEQYF.

The chain joins TRBV7-2 to TRBJ2-7; TRBD2 agrees at 8 bases. This CDR3 comprises 14 residues. The germline gives CDR1 SGHTA, CDR2 FQGNSA. Germline trimming cut 4 bases from V and 3 bases from J; bases unmatched to any gene: 5. Here the CDR3 reads CASSWTSSNYEQYF. CDR3 nucleotide sequence: TGTGCCAGCAGCTGGACTAGCAGCAACTACGAGCAGTACTTC.

The chain uses TRBV6-2 or TRBV6-3 and TRBJ1-5, with D unclear. Trimming cost V 6 bases and J 1 base, with 10 bases left between them. CDR3 length: 14 amino acids. CDR1 MNHEY and CDR2 SVGEGT come from the germline V gene. CDR3 loop: CASSLERSNQPQHF. The CDR3 region has the DNA TGTGCCAGCAGCTTAGAGAGGAGCAATCAGCCCCAGCATTTT.

The chain couples TRBV18 to TRBJ2-1; TRBD1 matches 7 bases. This CDR3 is built from 19 residues. Trimming removed 5 bases from V and 1 base from J; junction bases left unmatched: 17. Looked up from germline, CDR1 is KGHSH and CDR2 is LQKENI. CDR3 in DNA: TGTGCCAGCTCAGGTATAGGACAGGATTCCCGTTTATCCTACAATGAGCAGTTCTTC. Translated: CASSGIGQDSRLSYNEQFF.

Notes on this clone: A junction boundary mismatches the germline segment, possibly from a read error. The chain is built from TRBV7-7 and TRBJ1-3, with 11 bases matching TRBD1. This CDR3 spans 15 amino acids. Looked up from germline, CDR1 is SSHAT and CDR2 is FNYEAQ (reference sequence). CDR3 in DNA: TGTGCTAGCAGCATGGACAGGGGGCGAGGAAACACCATATATTTT. Its translation: CASSMDRGRGNTIYF.

V and J are TRBV6-6 and TRBJ2-2, with D perhaps matching TRBD1 (6 bases). Germline V gene data show CDR1 as MNHNY and CDR2 as SVGAGI (reference sequence). This CDR3 has 17 amino acids. V lost 5 bases and J 4 bases, leaving 20 bases between the germline ends. Here the CDR3 DNA reads TGTGCCAGCAGTCTCCAGCCAGGGGCGTCGAGCACCGGGGAGCTGTTTTTT. This codes for CASSLQPGASSTGELFF.

The J gene is TRBJ2-1, the V gene TRBV12-5, with 8 bases fitting TRBD1. The germline V gene encodes CDR1 LGHNT and CDR2 FRNRAP. J gave up 8 bases and V 6 bases, and 18 bases lay outside the gene matches. The CDR3 covers 17 residues. CDR3 amino acids: CASGIHVLTGQGDEQFF. The CDR3 DNA follows: TGTGCTAGTGGGATACACGTCCTAACCGGACAGGGTGATGAGCAGTTCTTC.

This clone was picked up one time. This chain joins TRBV29-1 and TRBJ1-1; 7 nucleotides agree with TRBD1. This CDR3 is 14 amino acids long. Germline V gene sequence: CDR1 SQVTM, CDR2 ANQGSEA. J was trimmed by 5 bases and V by 7 bases; bases with no gene match: 13. CDR3 in amino acids: CSATPSTGFTEAFF. In DNA, the CDR3 is TGCAGCGCCACCCCTTCGACAGGGTTTACTGAAGCTTTCTTT.

V gene TRBV6-5 combines with J gene TRBJ1-3; TRBD1 is a possible D gene (5 bases). This CDR3 is 15 amino acids long. Germline V gene sequence: CDR1 MNHEY, CDR2 SVGAGI. The V end was cut by 7 bases, the J end by 0 bases, with 13 bases between. The CDR3 protein is CASTRGLGSGNTIYF. The CDR3 coding sequence is TGTGCCAGCACCCGGGGACTTGGCTCTGGAAACACCATATATTTT.